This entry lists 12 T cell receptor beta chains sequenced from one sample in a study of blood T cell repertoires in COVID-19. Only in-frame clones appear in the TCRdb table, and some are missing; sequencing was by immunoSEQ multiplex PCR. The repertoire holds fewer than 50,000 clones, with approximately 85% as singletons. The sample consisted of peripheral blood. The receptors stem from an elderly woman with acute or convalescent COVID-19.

The CDR3 sequence: CASSESSGVNQPQHF. CDR3 bases: TGTGCCAGCAGTGAGAGTTCCGGGGTCAATCAGCCCCAGCATTTT. This sequence joins TRBV2 and TRBJ1-5; the D is unclear. Germline assignment: CDR1 SNHLY and CDR2 FYNNEI. The V end lost 3 bases, the J end lost 3 bases, and 12 bases lay between the germline ends. The CDR3 sequence is 15 residues long.

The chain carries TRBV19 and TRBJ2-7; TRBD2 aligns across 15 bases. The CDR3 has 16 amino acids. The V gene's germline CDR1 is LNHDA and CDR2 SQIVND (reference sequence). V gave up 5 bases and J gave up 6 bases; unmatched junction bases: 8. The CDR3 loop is CASSAGLAGGTREQYF. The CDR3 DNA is TGTGCCAGTAGTGCCGGACTAGCGGGAGGGACGCGCGAGCAGTACTTC.

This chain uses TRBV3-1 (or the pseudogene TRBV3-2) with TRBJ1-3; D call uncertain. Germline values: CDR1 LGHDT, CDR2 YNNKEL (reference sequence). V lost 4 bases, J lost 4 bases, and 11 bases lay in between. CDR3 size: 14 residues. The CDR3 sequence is CASSPDGGGNTIYF. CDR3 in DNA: TGTGCCAGCAGCCCCGACGGAGGGGGAAACACCATATATTTT.

CDR3 bases: TGTGCCAGCAGTTCTAGCGGGGACTCTCACAATGAGCAGTTCTTC. Translation: CASSSSGDSHNEQFF. The J gene is TRBJ2-1, the V gene TRBV6-4; 9 nucleotides line up with TRBD2. Germline V gene data show CDR1 as MRHNA and CDR2 as SNTAGT. The J segment lost 5 bases and the V segment lost 5 bases, leaving 7 bases of the junction unmatched. The CDR3 has 15 amino acids.

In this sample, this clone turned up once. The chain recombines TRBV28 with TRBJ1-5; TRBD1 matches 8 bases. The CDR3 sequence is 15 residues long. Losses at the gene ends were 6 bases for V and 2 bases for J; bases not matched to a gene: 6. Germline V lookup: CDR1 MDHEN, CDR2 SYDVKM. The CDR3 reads CASRSGGGGNQPQHF. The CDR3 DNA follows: TGTGCCAGCAGATCAGGGGGCGGAGGCAATCAGCCCCAGCATTTT.

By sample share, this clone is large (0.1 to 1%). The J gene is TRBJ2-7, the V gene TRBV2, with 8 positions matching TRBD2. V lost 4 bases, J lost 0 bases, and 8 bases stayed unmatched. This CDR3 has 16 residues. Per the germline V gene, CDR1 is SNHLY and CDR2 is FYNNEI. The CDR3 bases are TGTGCCAGCAGTGGGGGGGAACGGGGGGGCTCCTACGAGCAGTACTTC. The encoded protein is CASSGGERGGSYEQYF.

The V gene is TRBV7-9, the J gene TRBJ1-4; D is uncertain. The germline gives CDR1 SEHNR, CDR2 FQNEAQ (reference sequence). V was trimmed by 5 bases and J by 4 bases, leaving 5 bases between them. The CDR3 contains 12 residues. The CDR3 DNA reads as TGTGCCAGCAGCACTCTTAATGAAAAACTGTTTTTT. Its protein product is CASSTLNEKLFF.

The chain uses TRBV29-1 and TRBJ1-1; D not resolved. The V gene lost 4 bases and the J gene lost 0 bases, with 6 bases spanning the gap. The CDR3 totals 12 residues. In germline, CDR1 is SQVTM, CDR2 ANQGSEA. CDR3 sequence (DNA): TGCAGCGTTGTGCGGGTGAACACTGAAGCTTTCTTT. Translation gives CSVVRVNTEAFF.

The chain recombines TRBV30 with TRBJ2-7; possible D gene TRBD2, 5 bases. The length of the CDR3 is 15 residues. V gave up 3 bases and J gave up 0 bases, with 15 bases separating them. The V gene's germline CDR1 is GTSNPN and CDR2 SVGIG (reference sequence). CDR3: CAWRAPGISSYEQYF. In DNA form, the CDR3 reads TGTGCCTGGAGGGCCCCCGGGATCAGCTCCTACGAGCAGTACTTC.

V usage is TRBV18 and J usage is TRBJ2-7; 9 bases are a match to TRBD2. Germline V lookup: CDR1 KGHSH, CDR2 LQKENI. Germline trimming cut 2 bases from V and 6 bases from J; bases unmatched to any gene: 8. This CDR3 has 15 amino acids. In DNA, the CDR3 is TGTGCCAGCTCACCATTAGCGGGAGAATTGGCCGAGCAGTACTTC. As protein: CASSPLAGELAEQYF.

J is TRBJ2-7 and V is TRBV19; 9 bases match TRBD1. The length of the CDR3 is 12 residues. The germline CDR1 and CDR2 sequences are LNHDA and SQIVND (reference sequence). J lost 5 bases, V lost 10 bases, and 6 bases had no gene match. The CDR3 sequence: CATIDRGDEQYF. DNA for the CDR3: TGTGCCACGATAGACAGGGGGGACGAGCAGTACTTC.

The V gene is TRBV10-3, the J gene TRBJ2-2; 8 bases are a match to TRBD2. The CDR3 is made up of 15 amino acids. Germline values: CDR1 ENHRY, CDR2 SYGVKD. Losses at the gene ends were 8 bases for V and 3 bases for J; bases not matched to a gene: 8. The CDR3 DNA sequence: TGTGCCATCGGAACTAGCGGAGGAGACACCGGGGAGCTGTTTTTT. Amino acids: CAIGTSGGDTGELFF.